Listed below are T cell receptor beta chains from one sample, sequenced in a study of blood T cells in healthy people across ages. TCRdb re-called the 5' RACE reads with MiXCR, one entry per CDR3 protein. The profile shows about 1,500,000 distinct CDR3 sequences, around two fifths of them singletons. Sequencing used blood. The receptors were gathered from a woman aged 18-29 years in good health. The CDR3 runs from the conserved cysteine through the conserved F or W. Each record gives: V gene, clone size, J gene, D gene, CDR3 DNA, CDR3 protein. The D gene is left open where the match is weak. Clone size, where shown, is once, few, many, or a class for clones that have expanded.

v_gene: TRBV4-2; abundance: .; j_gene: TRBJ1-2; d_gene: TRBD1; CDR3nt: TGTGCCAGCAGCCAAGATCCCCGACAGGGTGATGGCTACACCTTC; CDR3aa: CASSQDPRQGDGYTF
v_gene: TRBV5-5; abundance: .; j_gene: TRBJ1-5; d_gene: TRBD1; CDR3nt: TGTGCCAGCAGCGGAGGACAGGGGGCGCTTAGCAATCAGCCCCAGCATTTT; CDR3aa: CASSGGQGALSNQPQHF
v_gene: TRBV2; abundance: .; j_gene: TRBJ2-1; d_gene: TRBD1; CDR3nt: TGTGCCAGCAGTCCTCAGGGACAGGGGCCCTACAATGAGCAGTTCTTC; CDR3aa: CASSPQGQGPYNEQFF
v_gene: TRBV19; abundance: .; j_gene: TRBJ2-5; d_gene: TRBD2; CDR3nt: TGTGCCATTAGCGGGGGCGCGTCCTACAATGAGCAGTACTTC; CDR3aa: CAISGGASYNEQYF
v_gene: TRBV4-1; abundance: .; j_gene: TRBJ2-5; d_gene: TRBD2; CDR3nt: TGCGCCAGCCGCAATAGCGACGCGGGGGGCTCTAAACCCTACAATGAGCAGTACTTC; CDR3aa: CASRNSDAGGSKPYNEQYF
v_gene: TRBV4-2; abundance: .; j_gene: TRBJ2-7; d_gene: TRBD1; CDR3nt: TGTGCCAGCAGCCAGAACGCCGACAGGGACCTCTACTACGAGCAGTACTTC; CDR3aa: CASSQNADRDLYYEQYF
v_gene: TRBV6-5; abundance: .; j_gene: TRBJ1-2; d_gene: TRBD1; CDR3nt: TGCGCCAACAGACAGGGGAGTGGCTACACCTTC; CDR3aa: CANRQGSGYTF
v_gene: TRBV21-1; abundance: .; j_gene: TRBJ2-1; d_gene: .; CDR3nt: TGTGCCAGCAGTCCTGACCCCACATGTTCCTACGAGCAGTTCTTC; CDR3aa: CASSPDPTCSYEQFF
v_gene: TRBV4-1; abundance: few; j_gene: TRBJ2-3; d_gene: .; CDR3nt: TGCGCCAGCAGCCAAGATTGGGGCCTGGGGACAGATACGCAGTATTTT; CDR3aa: CASSQDWGLGTDTQYF
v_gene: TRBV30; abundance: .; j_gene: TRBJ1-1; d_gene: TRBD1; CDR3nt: TGTGCCTGGAGTACCGACGGGACAGGGGTCACTGAAGCTTTCTTT; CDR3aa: CAWSTDGTGVTEAFF
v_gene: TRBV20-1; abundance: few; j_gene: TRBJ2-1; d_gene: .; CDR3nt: TGCAGTGCCCCGCTATTAGGCGGGAACTACAATGAGCAGTTCTTC; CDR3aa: CSAPLLGGNYNEQFF
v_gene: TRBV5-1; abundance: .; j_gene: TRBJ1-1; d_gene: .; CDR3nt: TGCGCCAGCAGCGGGAAGGACAAGGGTAGCACTGAAGCTTTCTTT; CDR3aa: CASSGKDKGSTEAFF
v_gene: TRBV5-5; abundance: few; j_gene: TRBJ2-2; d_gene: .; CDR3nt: TGTGCCAGCAGCGGCTATGACAAGAACACCGGGGAGCTGTTTTTT; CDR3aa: CASSGYDKNTGELFF
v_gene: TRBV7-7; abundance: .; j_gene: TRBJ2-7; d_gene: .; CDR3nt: TGTGCCAGCAGCCCCAGCCCCGGGAGCGAGCAGTACTTC; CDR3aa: CASSPSPGSEQYF
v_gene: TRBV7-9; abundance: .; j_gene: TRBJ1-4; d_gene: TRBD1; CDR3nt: TGTGCCAGCAGTCTCACAGGGGGCGATGCAACTAATGAAAAACTGTTTTTT; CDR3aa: CASSLTGGDATNEKLFF
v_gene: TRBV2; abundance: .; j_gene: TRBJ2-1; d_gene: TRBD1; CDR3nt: TGTGCCAGCAGTGAAGCGGGCAGGGGGCACTACAATGAGCAGTTCTTC; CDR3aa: CASSEAGRGHYNEQFF
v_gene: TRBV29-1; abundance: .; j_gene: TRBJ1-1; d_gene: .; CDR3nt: TGCAGCGTTGATGGGTCGGGGGGCTTGAACACTGAAGCTTTCTTT; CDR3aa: CSVDGSGGLNTEAFF
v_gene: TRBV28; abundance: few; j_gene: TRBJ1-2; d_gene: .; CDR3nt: .; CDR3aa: CASSSSRRGYTF
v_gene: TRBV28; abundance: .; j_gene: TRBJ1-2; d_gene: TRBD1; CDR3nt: TGTGCCATCAACAGGGGTCTAGGTGGCTACACCTTC; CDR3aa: CAINRGLGGYTF
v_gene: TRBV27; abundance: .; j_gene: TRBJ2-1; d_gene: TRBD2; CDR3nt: TGTGCCAGCAGTTTATGGGCTAGCGGGTCCTACAATGAGCAGTTCTTC; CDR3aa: CASSLWASGSYNEQFF
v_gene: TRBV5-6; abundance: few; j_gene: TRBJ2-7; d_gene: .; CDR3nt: TGTGCCAGCAGCCACGTGACAGGAGGAGACTACGAGCAGTACTTC; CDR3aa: CASSHVTGGDYEQYF
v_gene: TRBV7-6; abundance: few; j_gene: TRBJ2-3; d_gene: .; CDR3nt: TGTGCCAGCAGTACCGGATCCACCTTAATTATAGATACGCAGTATTTT; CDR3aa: CASSTGSTLIIDTQYF
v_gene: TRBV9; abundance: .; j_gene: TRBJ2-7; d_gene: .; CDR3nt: TGTGCCAGCAGCGTATCTCAGGTCTCCTACGAGCAGTACTTC; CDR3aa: CASSVSQVSYEQYF
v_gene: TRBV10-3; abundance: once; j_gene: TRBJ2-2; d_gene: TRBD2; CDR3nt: TGTGCCATCAGTGAAAGATCAATTGGTTTGAGTCTAGCGGGAAGCACCGGGGAGCTGTTTTTT; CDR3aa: CAISERSIGLSLAGSTGELFF
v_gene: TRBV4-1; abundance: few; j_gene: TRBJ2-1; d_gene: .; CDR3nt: TGCGCCAGCAGCCAAGAGAACCGACCTGATGAGCAGTTCTTC; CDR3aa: CASSQENRPDEQFF
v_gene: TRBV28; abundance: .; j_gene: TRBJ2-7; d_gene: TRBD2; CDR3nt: TGTGCCAGCAGTTTAGGGACTACCCCGGGTGAGCAGTACTTC; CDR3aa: CASSLGTTPGEQYF
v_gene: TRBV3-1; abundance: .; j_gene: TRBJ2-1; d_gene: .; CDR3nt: TGTGCCAGCAGCCGAGATCGCGAGCAGTTCTTC; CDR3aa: CASSRDREQFF
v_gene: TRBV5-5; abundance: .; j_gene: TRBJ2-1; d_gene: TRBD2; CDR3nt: TGTGCCAGCAGCTCCCTCGGGGCTAGCGGGGACACTTACAATGAGCAGTTCTTC; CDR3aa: CASSSLGASGDTYNEQFF
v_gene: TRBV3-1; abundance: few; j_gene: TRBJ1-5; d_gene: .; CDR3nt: TGTGCCAGCAGCCAAAAGGAGGCGAATCAGCCCCAGCATTTT; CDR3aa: CASSQKEANQPQHF
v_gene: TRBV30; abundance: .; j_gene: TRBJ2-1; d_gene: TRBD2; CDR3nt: TGTGCCAGAACGAATAGCGGGAGGGCCGCTGAGCAGTTCTTC; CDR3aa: CARTNSGRAAEQFF
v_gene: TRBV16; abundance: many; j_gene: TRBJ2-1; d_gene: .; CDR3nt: TGTGCCAGCAGCCACCGGGACGCTACCTACAATGAGCAGTTCTTC; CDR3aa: CASSHRDATYNEQFF
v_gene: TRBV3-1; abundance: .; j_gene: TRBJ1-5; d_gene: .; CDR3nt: TGTGCCAGCAGCAAAGGACCAGGGCTCAATCAGCCCCAGCATTTT; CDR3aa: CASSKGPGLNQPQHF
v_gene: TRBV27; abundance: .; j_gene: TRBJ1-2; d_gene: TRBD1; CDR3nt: TGTGCCAGCAGTTCGAGGGGGCAGAGCTACACCTTC; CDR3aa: CASSSRGQSYTF
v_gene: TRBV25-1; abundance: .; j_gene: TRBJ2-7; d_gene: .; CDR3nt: TGTGCCAGCAGTGGGGCGGCGGCAGGGGAACACTACGAGCAGTACTTC; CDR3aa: CASSGAAAGEHYEQYF
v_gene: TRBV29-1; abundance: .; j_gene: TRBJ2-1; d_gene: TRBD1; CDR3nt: TGCAGCGCACCGACAGGGGCCAACTACAATGAGCAGTTCTTC; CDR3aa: CSAPTGANYNEQFF
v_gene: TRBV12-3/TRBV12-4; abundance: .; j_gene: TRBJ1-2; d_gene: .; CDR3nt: TGTGCCAGCAGTGAGGGGATCCCCTATGGCTACACCTTC; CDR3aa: CASSEGIPYGYTF
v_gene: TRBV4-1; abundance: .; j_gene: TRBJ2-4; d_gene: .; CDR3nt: TGCGCCAGCAGCCAAGATGGGCAAAACATTCAGTACTTC; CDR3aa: CASSQDGQNIQYF
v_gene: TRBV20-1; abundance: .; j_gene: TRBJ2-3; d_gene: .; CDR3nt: TGCAGTGCCCTATATCGGCCGCGCGGCACAGATACGCAGTATTTT; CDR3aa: CSALYRPRGTDTQYF
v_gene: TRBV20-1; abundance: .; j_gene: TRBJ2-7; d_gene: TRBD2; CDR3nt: TGCAGTGCTAGAGTCATGACTAGCGGGAGCCACGAGCAGTACTTC; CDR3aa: CSARVMTSGSHEQYF
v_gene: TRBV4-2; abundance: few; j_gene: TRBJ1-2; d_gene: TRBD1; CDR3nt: TGTGCCAGCAGGGACAGGACCTATGGCTACACCTTC; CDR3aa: CASRDRTYGYTF
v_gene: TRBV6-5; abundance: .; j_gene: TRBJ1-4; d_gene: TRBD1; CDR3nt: TGTGCCGGGGAAGATCCGGACAGGGAGCGCGAAAAACTGTTTTTT; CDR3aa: CAGEDPDREREKLFF
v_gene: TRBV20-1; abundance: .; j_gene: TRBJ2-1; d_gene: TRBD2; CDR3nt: TGCAGTGCTAGAGAGGCTAGCGGGAGGATCAATGAGCAGTTCTTC; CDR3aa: CSAREASGRINEQFF
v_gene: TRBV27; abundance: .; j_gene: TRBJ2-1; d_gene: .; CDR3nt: TGTGCCAGCCTGGGGCGGGGTTCCTACAATGAGCAGTTCTTC; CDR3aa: CASLGRGSYNEQFF
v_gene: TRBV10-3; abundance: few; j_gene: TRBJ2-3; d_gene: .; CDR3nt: TGTGCCATCAGTGAGTCGGGAGCGTCCACAGATACGCAGTATTTT; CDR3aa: CAISESGASTDTQYF
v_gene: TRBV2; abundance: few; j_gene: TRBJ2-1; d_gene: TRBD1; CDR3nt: TGTGCCAGCAGAGGGGACCGGGACAGGGATTACAATGAGCAGTTCTTC; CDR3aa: CASRGDRDRDYNEQFF
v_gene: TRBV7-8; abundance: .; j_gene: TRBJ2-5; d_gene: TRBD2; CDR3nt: TGTGCCAGCAGCTTCCCTAGCGGGGCTCAAGAGACCCAGTACTTC; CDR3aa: CASSFPSGAQETQYF
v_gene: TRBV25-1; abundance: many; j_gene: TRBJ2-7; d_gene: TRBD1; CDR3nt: TGTGCCAGCAGTGATTTGGACAGGTACGAGCAGTACTTC; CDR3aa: CASSDLDRYEQYF
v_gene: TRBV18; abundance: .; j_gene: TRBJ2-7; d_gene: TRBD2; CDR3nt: TGTGCCAGCTCACCATCGGGGGCGGGAGGAAGTTACGAGCAGTACTTC; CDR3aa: CASSPSGAGGSYEQYF
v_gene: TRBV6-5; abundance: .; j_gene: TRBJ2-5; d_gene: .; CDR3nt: TGTGCCAGCATGACTCGGGCAGGGGCATACAATGAGCAGTACTTC; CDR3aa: CASMTRAGAYNEQYF
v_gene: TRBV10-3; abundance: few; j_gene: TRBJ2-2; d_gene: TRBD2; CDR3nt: TGTGCCGCACTCGGGGGGTTGAACACCGGGGAGCTGTTTTTT; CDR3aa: CAALGGLNTGELFF
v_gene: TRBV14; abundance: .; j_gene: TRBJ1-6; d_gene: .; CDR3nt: TGTGCCAGCAGCCGATGGGACACCACGGTATCACCCCTCCACTTT; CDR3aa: CASSRWDTTVSPLHF
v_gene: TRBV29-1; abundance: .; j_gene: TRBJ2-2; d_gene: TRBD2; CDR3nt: TGCAGCGCCATCGGGGGGGGGCGGGAGCTGTTTTTT; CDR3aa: CSAIGGGRELFF
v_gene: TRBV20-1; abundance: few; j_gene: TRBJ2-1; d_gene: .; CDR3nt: TGCAGTGCTACGGACTGGGTCAATGAGCAGTTCTTC; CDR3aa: CSATDWVNEQFF